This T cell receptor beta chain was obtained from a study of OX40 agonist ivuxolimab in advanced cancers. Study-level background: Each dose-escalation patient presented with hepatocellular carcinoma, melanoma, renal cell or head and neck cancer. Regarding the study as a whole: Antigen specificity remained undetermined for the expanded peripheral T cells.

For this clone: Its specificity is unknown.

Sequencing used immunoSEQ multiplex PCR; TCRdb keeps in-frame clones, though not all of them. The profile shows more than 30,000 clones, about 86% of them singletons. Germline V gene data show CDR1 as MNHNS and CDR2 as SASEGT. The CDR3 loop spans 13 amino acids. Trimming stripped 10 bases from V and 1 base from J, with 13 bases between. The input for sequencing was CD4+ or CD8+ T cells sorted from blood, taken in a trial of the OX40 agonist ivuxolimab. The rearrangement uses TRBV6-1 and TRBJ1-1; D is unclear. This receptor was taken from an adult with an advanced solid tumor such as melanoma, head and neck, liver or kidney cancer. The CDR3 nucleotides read TGTGCCATCAAGCTCCCGGAGAACACTGAAGCTTTCTTT. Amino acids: CAIKLPENTEAFF.